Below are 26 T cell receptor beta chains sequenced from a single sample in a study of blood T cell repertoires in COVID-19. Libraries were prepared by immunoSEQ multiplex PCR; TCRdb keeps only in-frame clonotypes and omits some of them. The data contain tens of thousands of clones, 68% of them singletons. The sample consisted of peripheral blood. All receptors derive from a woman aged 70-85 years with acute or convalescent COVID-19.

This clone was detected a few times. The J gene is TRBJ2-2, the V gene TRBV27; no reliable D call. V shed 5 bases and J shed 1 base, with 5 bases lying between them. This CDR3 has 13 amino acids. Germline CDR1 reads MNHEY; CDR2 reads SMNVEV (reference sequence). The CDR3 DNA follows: TGTGCCAGCAGTCCCTGGAACACCGGGGAGCTGTTTTTT. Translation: CASSPWNTGELFF.

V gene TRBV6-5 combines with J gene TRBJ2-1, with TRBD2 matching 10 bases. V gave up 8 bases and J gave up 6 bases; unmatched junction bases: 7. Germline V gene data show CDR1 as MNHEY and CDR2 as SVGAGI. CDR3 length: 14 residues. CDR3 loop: CASVGSSGSNEQFF. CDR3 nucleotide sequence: TGTGCCAGCGTCGGGTCTAGCGGGAGCAATGAGCAGTTCTTC.

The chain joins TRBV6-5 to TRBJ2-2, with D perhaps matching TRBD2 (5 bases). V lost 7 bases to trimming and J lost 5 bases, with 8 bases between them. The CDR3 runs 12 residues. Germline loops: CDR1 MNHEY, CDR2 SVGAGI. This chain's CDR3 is CASMRDTGELFF. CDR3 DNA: TGTGCCAGCATGAGGGATACCGGGGAGCTGTTTTTT.

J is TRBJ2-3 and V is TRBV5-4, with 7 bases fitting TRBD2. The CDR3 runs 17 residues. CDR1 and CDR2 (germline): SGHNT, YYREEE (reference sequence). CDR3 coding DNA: TGTGCATACACACCAACGGGGGGAGTCCTCCTCACAGATACGCAGTATTTT. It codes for CAYTPTGGVLLTDTQYF.

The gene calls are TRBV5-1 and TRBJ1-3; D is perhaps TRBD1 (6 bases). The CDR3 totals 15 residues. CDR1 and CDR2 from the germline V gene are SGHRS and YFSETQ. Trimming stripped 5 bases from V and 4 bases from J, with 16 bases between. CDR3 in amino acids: CASSLRGLSGNTIYF. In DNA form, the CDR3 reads TGCGCCAGCAGTTTAAGGGGGTTAAGCGGAAACACCATATATTTT.

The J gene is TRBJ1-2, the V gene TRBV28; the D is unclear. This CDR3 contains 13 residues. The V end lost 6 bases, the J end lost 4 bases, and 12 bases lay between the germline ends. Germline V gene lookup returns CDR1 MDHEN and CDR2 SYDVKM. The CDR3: CASSSGAAYGYTF. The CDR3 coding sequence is TGTGCCAGCAGCTCAGGTGCCGCCTATGGCTACACCTTC.

CDR3 protein: CASSLVSSGELFF. The CDR3 nucleotides read TGTGCCAGCAGCTTGGTGTCCTCCGGGGAGCTGTTTTTT. The chain couples TRBV5-4 to TRBJ2-2; D not certain. The germline V and J ends were trimmed by 0 bases and 6 bases, with 6 bases remaining between them. This CDR3 comprises 13 residues. Looked up from germline, CDR1 is SGHNT and CDR2 is YYREEE (reference sequence).

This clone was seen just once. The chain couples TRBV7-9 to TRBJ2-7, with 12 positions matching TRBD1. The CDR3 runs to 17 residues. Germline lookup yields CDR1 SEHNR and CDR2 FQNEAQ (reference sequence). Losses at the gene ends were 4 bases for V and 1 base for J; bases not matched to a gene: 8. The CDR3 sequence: CASSSLWDRGQSYEQYF. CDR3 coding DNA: TGTGCCAGCAGCTCACTCTGGGACAGGGGGCAATCCTACGAGCAGTACTTC.

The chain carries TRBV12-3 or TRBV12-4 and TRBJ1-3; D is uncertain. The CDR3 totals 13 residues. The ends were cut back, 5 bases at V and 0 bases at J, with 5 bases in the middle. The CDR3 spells CASSQNSGNTIYF. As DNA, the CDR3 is TGTGCCAGCAGTCAAAACTCTGGAAACACCATATATTTT.

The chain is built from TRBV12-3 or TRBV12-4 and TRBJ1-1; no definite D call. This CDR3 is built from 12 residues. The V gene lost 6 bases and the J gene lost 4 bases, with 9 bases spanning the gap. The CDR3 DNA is TGTGCCAGCAGCTCCCTCGGCACTGAAGCTTTCTTT. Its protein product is CASSSLGTEAFF.

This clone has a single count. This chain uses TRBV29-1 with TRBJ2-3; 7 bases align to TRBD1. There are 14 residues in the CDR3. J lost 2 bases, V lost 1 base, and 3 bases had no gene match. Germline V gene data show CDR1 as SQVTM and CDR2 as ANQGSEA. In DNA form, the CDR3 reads TGCAGCGTTGAAGGACAGGGAATCACAGATACGCAGTATTTT. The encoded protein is CSVEGQGITDTQYF.

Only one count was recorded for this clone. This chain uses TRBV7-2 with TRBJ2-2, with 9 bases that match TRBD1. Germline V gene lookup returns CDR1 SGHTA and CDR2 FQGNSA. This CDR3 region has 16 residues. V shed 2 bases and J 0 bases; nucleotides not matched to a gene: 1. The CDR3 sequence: CASSLWTGANTGELFF. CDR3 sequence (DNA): TGTGCCAGCAGCTTATGGACAGGGGCGAACACCGGGGAGCTGTTTTTT.

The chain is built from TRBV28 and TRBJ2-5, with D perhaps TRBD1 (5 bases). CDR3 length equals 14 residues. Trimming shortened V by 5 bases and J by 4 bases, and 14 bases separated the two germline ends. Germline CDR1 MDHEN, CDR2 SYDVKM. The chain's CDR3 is CASSPTGRGETQYF. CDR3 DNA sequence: TGTGCCAGCAGTCCTACAGGACGCGGAGAGACCCAGTACTTC.

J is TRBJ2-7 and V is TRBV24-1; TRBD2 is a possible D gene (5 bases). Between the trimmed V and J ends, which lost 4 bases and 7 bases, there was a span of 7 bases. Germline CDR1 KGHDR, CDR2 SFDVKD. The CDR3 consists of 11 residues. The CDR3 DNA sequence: TGTGCCACCAGTGACGGCGGGGAGCAGTACTTC. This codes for CATSDGGEQYF.

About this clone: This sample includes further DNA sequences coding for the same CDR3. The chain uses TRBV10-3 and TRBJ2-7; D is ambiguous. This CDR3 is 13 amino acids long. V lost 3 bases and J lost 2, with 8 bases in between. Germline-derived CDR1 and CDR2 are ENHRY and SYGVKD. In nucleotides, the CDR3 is TGTGCCATCAGTGACAGCGTGACCTACGAGCAGTACTTC. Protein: CAISDSVTYEQYF.

CDR3 DNA: TGTGCCAGTAGTATGCTAGGGGCCTTCGAGCCCCAGCATTTT. Protein: CASSMLGAFEPQHF. The V gene is TRBV19, the J gene TRBJ1-5; weak D call: TRBD1 (5 bases). The CDR3 runs to 14 residues. Trimming took 3 bases from V and 8 from J, leaving 14 bases between them. Per germline, CDR1 LNHDA and CDR2 SQIVND (reference sequence).

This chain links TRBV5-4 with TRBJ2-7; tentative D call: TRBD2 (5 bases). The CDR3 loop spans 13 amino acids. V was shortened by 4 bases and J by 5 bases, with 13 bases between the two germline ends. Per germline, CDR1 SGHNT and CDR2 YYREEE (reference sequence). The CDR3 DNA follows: TGTGCCAGCAGCCCTACCCGAGGGAACGAGCAGTACTTC. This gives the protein CASSPTRGNEQYF. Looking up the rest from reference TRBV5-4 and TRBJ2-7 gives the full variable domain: ETGVTQSPTHLIKTRGQQVTLRCSSQSGHNTVSWYQQALGQGPQFIFQYYREEENGRGNFPPRFSGLQFPNYSSELNVNALELDDSALYLCASSPTRGNEQYFGPGTRLTVT.

The CDR3 protein is CASSPPGRDPYNEQFF. DNA of the CDR3: TGTGCCAGCAGCCCCCCGGGGAGGGACCCCTACAATGAGCAGTTCTTC. The gene calls are TRBV27 and TRBJ2-1, with 7 bases lining up with TRBD2. The CDR3 consists of 16 residues. Looked up from germline, CDR1 is MNHEY and CDR2 is SMNVEV (reference sequence). The ends lost 6 bases at V and 2 bases at J; junction bases unmatched: 10.

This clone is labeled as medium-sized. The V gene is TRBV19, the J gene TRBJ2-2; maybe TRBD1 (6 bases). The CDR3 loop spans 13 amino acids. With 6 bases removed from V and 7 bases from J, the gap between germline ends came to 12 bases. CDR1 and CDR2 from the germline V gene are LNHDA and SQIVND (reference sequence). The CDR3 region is CASSQGQGGELFF. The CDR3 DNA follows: TGTGCCAGTAGCCAGGGGCAAGGCGGGGAGCTGTTTTTT.

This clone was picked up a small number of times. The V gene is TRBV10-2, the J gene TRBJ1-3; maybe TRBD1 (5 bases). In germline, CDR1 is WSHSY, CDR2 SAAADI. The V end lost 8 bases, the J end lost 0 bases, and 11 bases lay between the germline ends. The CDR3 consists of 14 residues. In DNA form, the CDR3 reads TGCGCCAGCCGAACAGGCTACTCTGGAAACACCATATATTTT. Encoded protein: CASRTGYSGNTIYF.

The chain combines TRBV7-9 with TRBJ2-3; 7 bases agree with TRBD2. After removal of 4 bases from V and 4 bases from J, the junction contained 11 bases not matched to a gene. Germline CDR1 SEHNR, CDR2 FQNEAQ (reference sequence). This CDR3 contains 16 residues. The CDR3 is CASSSLRLSGADTQYF. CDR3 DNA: TGTGCCAGCAGCTCCCTGCGGCTAAGCGGGGCAGATACGCAGTATTTT.

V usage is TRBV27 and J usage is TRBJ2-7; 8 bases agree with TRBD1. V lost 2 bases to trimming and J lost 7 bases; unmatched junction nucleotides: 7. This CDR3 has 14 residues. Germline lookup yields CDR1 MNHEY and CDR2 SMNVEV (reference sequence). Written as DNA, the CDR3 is TGTGCCAGCAGTTTACTGGACAGGGCGGGGGAGCAGTACTTC. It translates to CASSLLDRAGEQYF.

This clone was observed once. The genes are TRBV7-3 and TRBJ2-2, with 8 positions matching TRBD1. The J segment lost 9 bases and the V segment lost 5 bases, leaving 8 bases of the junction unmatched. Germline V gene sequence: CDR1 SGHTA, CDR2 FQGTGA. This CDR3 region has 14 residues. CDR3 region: CASSEATGARELFF. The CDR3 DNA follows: TGTGCCAGCAGCGAAGCGACAGGGGCCAGGGAGCTGTTTTTT.

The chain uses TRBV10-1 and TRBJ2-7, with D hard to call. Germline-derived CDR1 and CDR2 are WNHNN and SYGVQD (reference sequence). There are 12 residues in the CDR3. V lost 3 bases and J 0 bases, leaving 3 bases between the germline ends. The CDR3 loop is CASSDSSYEQYF. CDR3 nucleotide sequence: TGCGCCAGCAGTGACAGCTCCTACGAGCAGTACTTC.

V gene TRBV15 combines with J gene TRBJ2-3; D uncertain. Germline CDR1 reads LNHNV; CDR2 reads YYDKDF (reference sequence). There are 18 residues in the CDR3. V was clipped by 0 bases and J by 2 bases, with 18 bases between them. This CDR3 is CATSRDTIGSKDTDTQYF. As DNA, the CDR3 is TGTGCCACCAGCAGAGACACGATCGGGTCGAAAGACACAGATACGCAGTATTTT.

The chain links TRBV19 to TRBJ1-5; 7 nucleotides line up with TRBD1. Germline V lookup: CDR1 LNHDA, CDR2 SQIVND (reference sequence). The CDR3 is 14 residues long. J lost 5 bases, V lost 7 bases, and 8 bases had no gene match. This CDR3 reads CASTLQGLDQPQHF. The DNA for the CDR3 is TGTGCCAGTACTCTACAGGGGCTAGATCAGCCCCAGCATTTT.